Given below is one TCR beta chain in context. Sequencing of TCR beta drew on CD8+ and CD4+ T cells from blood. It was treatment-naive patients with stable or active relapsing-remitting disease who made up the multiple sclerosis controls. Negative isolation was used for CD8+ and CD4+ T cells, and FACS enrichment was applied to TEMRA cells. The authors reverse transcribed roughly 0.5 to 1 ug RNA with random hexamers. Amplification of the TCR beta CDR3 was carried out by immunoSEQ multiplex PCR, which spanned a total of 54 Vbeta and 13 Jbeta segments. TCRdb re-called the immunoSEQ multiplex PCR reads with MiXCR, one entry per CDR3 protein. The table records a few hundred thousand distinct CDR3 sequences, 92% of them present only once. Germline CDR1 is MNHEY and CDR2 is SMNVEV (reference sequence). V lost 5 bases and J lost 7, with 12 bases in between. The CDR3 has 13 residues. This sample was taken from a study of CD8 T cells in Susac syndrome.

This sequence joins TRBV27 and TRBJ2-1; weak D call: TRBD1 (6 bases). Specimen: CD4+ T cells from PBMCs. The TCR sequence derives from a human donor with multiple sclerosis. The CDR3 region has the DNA TGTGCCAGCAGTCCAACCACAGGGAATGAGCAGTTCTTC. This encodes CASSPTTGNEQFF.